What follows are 14 T cell receptor beta chains derived from one specimen sequenced in a study of Ad26.COV2.S vaccination and SARS-CoV-2 variants. Here immunoSEQ multiplex PCR was the method, and the copy in TCRdb shows in-frame clones only, minus some. The profile shows nearly 400,000 clones, over 75% of them singletons. Documented treatment: 15 to 20 received Ad26.COV2.S at low or high dose, single or two shots; several received placebo; per-sample allocation not given. Sample collection was performed on day 63 after the first vaccine or placebo injection. Sequenced material: peripheral blood, taken in a trial of Ad26.COV2.S vaccine versus placebo. All receptors derive from a person between 18 and 65 years old who received the Ad26.COV2.S COVID-19 vaccine or a placebo.

The chain links TRBV5-8 to TRBJ2-5, with TRBD1 matching 7 bases. This CDR3 comprises 15 residues. After removal of 4 bases from V and 1 base from J, the junction contained 7 bases not matched to a gene. CDR1 is SGHTS and CDR2 is YDEGEE in the germline V gene. The CDR3 region is CASSSRQGAQETQYF. CDR3 DNA sequence: TGTGCCAGCAGCAGTCGACAGGGAGCCCAAGAGACCCAGTACTTC.

The chain combines TRBV5-6 with TRBJ2-6, with D tentatively TRBD2 (6 bases). Trimming stripped 6 bases from V and 0 bases from J, with 10 bases between. CDR3 length: 15 residues. Per the germline V gene, CDR1 is SGHDT and CDR2 is YYEEEE. CDR3 region: CASTSGVSGANVLTF. Here the CDR3 DNA reads TGTGCCAGCACCTCGGGAGTCTCTGGGGCCAACGTCCTGACTTTC.

This clone was picked up a small number of times. This rearrangement joins TRBV3-1 (or the pseudogene TRBV3-2) to TRBJ2-3, with 11 positions matching TRBD2. Looked up from germline, CDR1 is LGHDT and CDR2 is YNNKEL (reference sequence). The CDR3 runs to 16 residues. With 4 bases clipped from V and 5 bases from J, the junction kept 8 bases outside the gene matches. The CDR3: CASSRTSGSGIDTQYF. The CDR3 DNA follows: TGTGCCAGCAGCCGTACTAGCGGGAGTGGAATAGATACGCAGTATTTT.

V gene TRBV30 combines with J gene TRBJ2-3; D tentatively reads TRBD1 or TRBD2 (5 bases each). Trimming shortened V by 5 bases and J by 6 bases, and 18 bases separated the two germline ends. The CDR3 loop spans 14 amino acids. Germline V gives CDR1 GTSNPN, CDR2 SVGIG (reference sequence). The CDR3 region is CAWLGRNYGDTQYF. The DNA for the CDR3 is TGTGCCTGGCTGGGACGGAACTATGGGGATACGCAGTATTTT.

Worth noting for this clone: The sample has other DNA sequences that encode this CDR3 too. This rearrangement joins TRBV28 to TRBJ2-3; D may match TRBD1 or TRBD2 (5 bases each). CDR1 is MDHEN, CDR2 SYDVKM, per germline. The V gene lost 6 bases and the J gene lost 3 bases, with 16 bases spanning the gap. This CDR3 comprises 15 residues. Here the CDR3 DNA reads TGTGCCAGCAGCCTTCGAGGGCAGGGTACAGATACGCAGTATTTT. As protein: CASSLRGQGTDTQYF.

The V gene is TRBV3-1 (or the pseudogene TRBV3-2), the J gene TRBJ2-5; unclear D gene. The CDR3 is 15 residues long. V was shortened by 4 bases and J by 1 base, with 13 bases between the two germline ends. Per germline, CDR1 LGHDT and CDR2 YNNKEL (reference sequence). The CDR3 reads CASSLTTGFQETQYF. The CDR3 nucleotides are TGTGCCAGCAGCCTTACGACTGGTTTCCAAGAGACCCAGTACTTC.

V gene TRBV7-9 combines with J gene TRBJ2-6, with D possibly matching TRBD2 (5 bases). Germline values: CDR1 SEHNR, CDR2 FQNEAQ (reference sequence). With 7 bases removed from V and 0 bases from J, the gap between germline ends came to 13 bases. CDR3 length equals 16 residues. Written as DNA, the CDR3 is TGTGCCAGCATTGCGGAGGTCGTCTCTGGGGCCAACGTCCTGACTTTC. Its translation is CASIAEVVSGANVLTF.

This clone has only a few counts. The gene calls are TRBV3-1 (or the pseudogene TRBV3-2) and TRBJ1-1; D is unresolved. Trimming removed 1 base at V and 7 bases at J, with 10 bases between. This CDR3 region has 13 residues. Germline CDR1 and CDR2: LGHDT and YNNKEL (reference sequence). CDR3 sequence: CASSQGGRNEAFF. The CDR3 DNA is TGTGCCAGCAGCCAAGGGGGTCGGAATGAAGCTTTCTTT.

This rearrangement joins TRBV15 to TRBJ2-3, with D perhaps TRBD1 (5 bases). The CDR3 is 13 amino acids. The V gene lost 3 bases and the J gene lost 6 bases, with 10 bases spanning the gap. From germline, CDR1 is LNHNV and CDR2 YYDKDF (reference sequence). The CDR3: CATSSRQGDTQYF. As DNA, the CDR3 is TGTGCCACCAGCAGTCGTCAGGGTGATACGCAGTATTTT.

The DNA of the CDR3 is TGTGCCAGCAGTTACCCTGGGGGCGGGAGGGGCGGCCTCCGCAATGAGCAGTTCTTC. This sequence encodes CASSYPGGGRGGLRNEQFF. The chain carries TRBV28 and TRBJ2-1, with TRBD2 identical over 9 bases. CDR1 is MDHEN, CDR2 SYDVKM, per germline. J gave up 6 bases and V 4 bases, and 19 bases lay outside the gene matches. The CDR3 totals 19 residues. Looking up the rest from reference TRBV28 and TRBJ2-1 gives the full variable domain: DVKVTQSSRYLVKRTGEKVFLECVQDMDHENMFWYRQDPGLGLRLIYFSYDVKMKEKGDIPEGYSVSREKKERFSLILESASTNQTSMYLCASSYPGGGRGGLRNEQFFGPGTRLTVL.

The rearrangement joins TRBV19 to TRBJ2-7; D remains ambiguous. Deletions cut 0 bases from V and 0 bases from J, with 6 bases between. The CDR3 covers 14 residues. Germline loops: CDR1 LNHDA, CDR2 SQIVND (reference sequence). The chain's CDR3 is CASSIDPHSYEQYF. CDR3 coding DNA: TGTGCCAGTAGTATAGATCCCCACTCCTACGAGCAGTACTTC.

With regard to this clone: A junction end diverges from the germline sequence, so it may reflect a read error. The V and J genes are TRBV6-6 and TRBJ2-2; TRBD2 matches at 8 bases. Germline CDR1 reads MNHNY; CDR2 reads SVGAGI (reference sequence). The CDR3 is 15 amino acids. The CDR3 bases are TGTGCCAGCAGTTCTAGACTAGCGAATACCGGGGAGCTGTTTTTT. Translation: CASSSRLANTGELFF.

CDR3 sequence reads: CASSADGNQETQYF. Written as DNA, the CDR3 is TGCGCCAGCAGCGCTGACGGTAACCAAGAGACCCAGTACTTC. The gene calls are TRBV5-1 and TRBJ2-5; no firm D call. V lost 4 bases to trimming and J lost 0 bases, with 10 bases between them. The CDR3 consists of 14 residues. CDR1 SGHRS and CDR2 YFSETQ come from the germline V gene.

The CDR3: CASSVELWSEQYF. In DNA, the CDR3 is TGTGCCAGCAGCGTAGAGCTCTGGAGCGAGCAGTACTTC. The V gene is TRBV9, the J gene TRBJ2-7; D gene ambiguous. Looked up from germline, CDR1 is SGDLS and CDR2 is YYNGEE. This CDR3 has 13 residues. V lost 0 bases and J 6 bases, leaving 10 bases between the germline ends.